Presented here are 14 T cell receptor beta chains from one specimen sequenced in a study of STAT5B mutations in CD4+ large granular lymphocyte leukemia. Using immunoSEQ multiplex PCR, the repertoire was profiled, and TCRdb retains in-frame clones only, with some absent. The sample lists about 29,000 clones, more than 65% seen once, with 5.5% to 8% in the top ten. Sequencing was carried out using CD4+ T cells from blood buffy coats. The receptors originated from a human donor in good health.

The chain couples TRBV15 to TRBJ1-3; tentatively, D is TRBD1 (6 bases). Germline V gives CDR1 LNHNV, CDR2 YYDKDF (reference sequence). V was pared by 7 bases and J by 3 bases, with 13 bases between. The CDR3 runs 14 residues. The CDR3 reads CATKPRGGGNTIYF. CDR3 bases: TGTGCCACCAAGCCCAGGGGCGGTGGAAACACCATATATTTT.

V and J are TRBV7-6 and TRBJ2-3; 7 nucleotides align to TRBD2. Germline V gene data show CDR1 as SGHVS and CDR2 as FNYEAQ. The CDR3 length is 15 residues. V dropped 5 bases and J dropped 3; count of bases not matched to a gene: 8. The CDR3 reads CASSQRAGWTDTQYF. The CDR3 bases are TGTGCCAGCAGCCAACGAGCGGGGTGGACAGATACGCAGTATTTT.

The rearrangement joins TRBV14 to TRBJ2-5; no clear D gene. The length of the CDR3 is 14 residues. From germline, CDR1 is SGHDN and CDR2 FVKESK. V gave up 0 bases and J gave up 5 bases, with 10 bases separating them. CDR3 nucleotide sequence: TGTGCCAGCAGCCAAGATCTCCAACGGGAGACCCAGTACTTC. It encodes CASSQDLQRETQYF.

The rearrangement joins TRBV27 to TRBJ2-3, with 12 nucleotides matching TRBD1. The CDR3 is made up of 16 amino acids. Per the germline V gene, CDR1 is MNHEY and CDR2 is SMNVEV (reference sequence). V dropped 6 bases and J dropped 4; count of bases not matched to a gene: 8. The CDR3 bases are TGTGCCAGCAGCCAACCGGGACAGGGGGCCTCAGATACGCAGTATTTT. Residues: CASSQPGQGASDTQYF.

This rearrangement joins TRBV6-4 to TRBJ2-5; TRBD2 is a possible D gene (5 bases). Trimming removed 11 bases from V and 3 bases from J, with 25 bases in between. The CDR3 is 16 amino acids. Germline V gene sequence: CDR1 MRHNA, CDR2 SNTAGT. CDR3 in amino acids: CADPDTEAANKETQYF. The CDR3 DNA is TGTGCCGATCCGGATACGGAAGCGGCTAACAAAGAGACCCAGTACTTC.

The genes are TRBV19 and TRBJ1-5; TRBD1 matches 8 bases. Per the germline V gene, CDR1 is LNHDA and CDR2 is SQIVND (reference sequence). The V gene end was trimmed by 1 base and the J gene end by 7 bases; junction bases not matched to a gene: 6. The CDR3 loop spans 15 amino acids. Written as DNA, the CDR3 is TGTGCCAGTAGTATAGGAAGACAGGGGAACCAGCCCCAGCATTTT. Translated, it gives CASSIGRQGNQPQHF.

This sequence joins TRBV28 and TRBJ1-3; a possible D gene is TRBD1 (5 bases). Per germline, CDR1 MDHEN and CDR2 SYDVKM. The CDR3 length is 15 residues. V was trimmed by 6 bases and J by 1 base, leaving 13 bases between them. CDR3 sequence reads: CASRKMGVSGNTIYF. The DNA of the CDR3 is TGTGCCAGCAGGAAGATGGGGGTATCTGGAAACACCATATATTTT.

The DNA for the CDR3 is TGCGCCAGCAGCCAAGATCATGGGGGCGGGCAAGAGACCCAGTACTTC. Its protein is CASSQDHGGGQETQYF. The chain links TRBV4-3 to TRBJ2-5; D is possibly TRBD1 (6 bases). Trimming took 0 bases from V and 2 from J, leaving 13 bases between them. This CDR3 comprises 16 residues. Germline V gene lookup returns CDR1 LGHNA and CDR2 YSLEER.

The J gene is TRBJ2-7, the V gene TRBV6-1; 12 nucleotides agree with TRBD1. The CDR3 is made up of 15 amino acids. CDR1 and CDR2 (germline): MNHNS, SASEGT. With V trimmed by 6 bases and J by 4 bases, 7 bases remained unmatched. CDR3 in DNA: TGTGCCAGCAGGGACCAGGGACAGGGGGCTTACGAGCAGTACTTC. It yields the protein CASRDQGQGAYEQYF.

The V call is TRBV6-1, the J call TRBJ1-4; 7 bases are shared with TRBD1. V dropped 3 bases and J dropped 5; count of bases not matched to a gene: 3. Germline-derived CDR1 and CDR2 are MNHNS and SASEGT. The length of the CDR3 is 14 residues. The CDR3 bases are TGTGCCAGCAGTGACAGGGGGGGGAATGAAAAACTGTTTTTT. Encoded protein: CASSDRGGNEKLFF.

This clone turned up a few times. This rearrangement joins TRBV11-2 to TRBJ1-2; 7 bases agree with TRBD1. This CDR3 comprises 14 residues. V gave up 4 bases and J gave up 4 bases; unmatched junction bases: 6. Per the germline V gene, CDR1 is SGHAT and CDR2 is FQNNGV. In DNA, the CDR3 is TGTGCCAGCAGCTCGATGACAGGGCTCTATGGCTACACCTTC. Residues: CASSSMTGLYGYTF.

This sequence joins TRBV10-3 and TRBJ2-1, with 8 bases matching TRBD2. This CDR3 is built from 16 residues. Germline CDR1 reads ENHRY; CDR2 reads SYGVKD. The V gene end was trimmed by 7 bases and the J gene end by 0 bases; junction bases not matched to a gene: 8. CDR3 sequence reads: CAITNRGGSSYNEQFF. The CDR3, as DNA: TGTGCCATCACCAACCGCGGGGGGAGCTCCTACAATGAGCAGTTCTTC.

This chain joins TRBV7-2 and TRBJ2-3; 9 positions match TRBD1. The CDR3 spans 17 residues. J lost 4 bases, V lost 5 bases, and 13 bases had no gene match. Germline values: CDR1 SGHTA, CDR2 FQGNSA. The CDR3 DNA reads TGTGCCAGCAGCCCACCGGGACAGGGAAAAGCAGCAGATACGCAGTATTTT. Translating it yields CASSPPGQGKAADTQYF. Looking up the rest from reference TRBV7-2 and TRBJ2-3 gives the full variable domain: GAGVSQSPSNKVTEKGKDVELRCDPISGHTALYWYRQSLGQGLEFLIYFQGNSAPDKSGLPSDRFSAERTGGSVSTLTIQRTQQEDSAVYLCASSPPGQGKAADTQYFGPGTRLTVL.

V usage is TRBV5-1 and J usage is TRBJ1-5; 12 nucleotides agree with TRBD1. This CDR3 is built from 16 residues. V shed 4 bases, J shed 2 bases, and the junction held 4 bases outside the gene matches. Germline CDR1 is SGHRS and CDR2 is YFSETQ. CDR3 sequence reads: CASSQGTGGGNQPQHF. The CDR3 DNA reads TGCGCCAGCAGCCAGGGGACAGGGGGCGGCAATCAGCCCCAGCATTTT.